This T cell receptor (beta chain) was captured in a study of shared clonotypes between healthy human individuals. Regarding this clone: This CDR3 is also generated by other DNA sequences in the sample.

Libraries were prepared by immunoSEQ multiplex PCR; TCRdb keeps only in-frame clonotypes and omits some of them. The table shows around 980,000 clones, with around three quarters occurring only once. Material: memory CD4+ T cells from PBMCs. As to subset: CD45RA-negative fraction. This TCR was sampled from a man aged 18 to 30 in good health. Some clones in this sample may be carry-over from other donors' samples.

CDR3 amino acids: CSAGGGYGYTF. CDR3 sequence (DNA): TGCAGTGCAGGGGGAGGCTATGGCTACACCTTC. The chain is built from TRBV20-1 and TRBJ1-2, with a tentative D call TRBD1 (6 bases). V was pared by 6 bases and J by 4 bases, with 9 bases between. The length of the CDR3 is 11 residues. Per the germline V gene, CDR1 is DFQATT and CDR2 is SNEGSKA (reference sequence).